This T cell receptor beta chain was profiled in a study of neurological immune-mediated disorders. Study findings and constraints: Sharing of CDR3 amino acid sequences among expanded clones across subjects was absent, suggesting private repertoires in all groups. While HTLV-1-associated myelopathy showed the greatest TCR clonal expansion, multiple sclerosis showed the least, falling below healthy controls.

5'RACE with 10-nucleotide random UMIs generated the cDNA. Sequencing runs each generated in excess of 160 million TCR-beta sequences derived from 15-18 subjects. TCRdb analysed the 5' RACE reads with MiXCR anew, one entry per CDR3 protein. The table lists 87,000 or so distinct CDR3 sequences, around 3.4% of them singletons, with about 2.9% in the top ten. This clonotype was detected ten times or more. Its cognate antigen is unknown. Germline V gene lookup returns CDR1 ENHRY and CDR2 SYGVKD. CDR3 length: 13 amino acids. Trimming took 11 bases from V and 0 from J, leaving 13 bases between them. The sample consisted of PBMCs. The genes are TRBV10-3 and TRBJ1-2; the D is unclear. The TCR sequence derives from a woman aged 45-65 years with multiple sclerosis. In DNA, the CDR3 is TGTGCCGTGCTGAACTATCCTAACTATGGCTACACCTTC. Translating it yields CAVLNYPNYGYTF.